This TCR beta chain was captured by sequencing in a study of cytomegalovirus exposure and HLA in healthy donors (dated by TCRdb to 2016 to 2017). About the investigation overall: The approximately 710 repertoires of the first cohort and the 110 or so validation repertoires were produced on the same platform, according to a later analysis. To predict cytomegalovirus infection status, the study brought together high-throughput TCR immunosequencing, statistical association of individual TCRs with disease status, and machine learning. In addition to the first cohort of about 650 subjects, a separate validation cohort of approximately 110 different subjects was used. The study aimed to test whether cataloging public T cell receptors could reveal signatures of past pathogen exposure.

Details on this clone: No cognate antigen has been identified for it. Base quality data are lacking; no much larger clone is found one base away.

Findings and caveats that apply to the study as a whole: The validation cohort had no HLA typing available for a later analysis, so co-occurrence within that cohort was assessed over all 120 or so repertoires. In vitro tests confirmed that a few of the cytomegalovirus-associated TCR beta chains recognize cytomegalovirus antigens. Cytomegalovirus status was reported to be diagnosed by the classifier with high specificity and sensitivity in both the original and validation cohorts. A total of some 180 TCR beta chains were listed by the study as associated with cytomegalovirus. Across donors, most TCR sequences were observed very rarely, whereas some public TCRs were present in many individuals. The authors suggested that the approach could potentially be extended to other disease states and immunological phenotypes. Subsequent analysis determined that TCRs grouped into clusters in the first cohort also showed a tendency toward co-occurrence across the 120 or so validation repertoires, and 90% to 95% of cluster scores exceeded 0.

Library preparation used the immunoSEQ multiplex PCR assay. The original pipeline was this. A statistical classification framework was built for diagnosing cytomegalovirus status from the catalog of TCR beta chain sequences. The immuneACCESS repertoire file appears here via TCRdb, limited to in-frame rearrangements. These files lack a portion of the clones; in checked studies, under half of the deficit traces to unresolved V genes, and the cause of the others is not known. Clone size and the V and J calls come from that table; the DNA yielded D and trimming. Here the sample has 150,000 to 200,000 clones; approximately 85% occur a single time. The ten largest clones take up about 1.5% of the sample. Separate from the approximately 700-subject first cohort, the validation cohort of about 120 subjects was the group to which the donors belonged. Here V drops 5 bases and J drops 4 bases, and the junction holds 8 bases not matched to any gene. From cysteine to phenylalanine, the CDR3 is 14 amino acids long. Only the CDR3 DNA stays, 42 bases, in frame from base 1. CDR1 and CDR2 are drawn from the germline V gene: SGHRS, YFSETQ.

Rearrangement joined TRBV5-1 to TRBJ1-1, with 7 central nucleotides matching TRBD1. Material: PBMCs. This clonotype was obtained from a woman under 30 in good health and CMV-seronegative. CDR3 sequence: CASSFEGGLTEAFF. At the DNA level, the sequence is TGCGCCAGCAGTTTCGAAGGGGGCCTCACTGAAGCTTTCTTT.